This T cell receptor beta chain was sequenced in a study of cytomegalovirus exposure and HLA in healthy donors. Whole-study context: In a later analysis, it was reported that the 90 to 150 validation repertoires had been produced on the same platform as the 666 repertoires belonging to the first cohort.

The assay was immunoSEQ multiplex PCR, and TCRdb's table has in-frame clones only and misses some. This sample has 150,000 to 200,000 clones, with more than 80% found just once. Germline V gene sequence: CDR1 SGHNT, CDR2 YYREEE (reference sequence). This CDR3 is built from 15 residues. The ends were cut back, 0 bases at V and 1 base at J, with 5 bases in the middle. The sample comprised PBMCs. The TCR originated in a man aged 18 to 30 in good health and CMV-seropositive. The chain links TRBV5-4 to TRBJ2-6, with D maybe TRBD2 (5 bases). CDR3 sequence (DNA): TGTGCCAGCAGCTTGGCGGGGTCTGGGGCCAACGTCCTGACTTTC. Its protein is CASSLAGSGANVLTF.